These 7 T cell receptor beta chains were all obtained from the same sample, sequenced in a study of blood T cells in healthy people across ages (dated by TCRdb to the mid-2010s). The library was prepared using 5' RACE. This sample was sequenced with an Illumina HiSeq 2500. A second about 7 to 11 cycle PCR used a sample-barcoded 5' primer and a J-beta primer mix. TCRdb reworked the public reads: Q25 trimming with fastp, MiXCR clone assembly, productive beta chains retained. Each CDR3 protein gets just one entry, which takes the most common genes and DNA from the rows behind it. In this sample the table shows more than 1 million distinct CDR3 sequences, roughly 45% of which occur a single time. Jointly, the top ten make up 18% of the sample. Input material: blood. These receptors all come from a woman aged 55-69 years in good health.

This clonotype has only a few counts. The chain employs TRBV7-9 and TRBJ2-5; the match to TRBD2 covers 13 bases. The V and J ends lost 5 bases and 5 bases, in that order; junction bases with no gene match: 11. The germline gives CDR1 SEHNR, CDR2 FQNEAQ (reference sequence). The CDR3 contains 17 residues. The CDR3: CASSPRGTSGMLETQYF. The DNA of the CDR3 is TGTGCCAGCAGCCCCCGCGGGACTAGCGGGATGCTGGAGACCCAGTACTTC.

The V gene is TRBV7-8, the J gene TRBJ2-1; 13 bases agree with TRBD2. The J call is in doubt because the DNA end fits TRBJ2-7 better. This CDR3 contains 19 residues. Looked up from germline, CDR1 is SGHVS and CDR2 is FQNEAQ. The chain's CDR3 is CASSLAVTSGRSAYNEQYF. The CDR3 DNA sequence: TGTGCCAGCAGCTTAGCTGTGACTAGCGGGAGGTCCGCCTACAATGAGCAGTACTTC.

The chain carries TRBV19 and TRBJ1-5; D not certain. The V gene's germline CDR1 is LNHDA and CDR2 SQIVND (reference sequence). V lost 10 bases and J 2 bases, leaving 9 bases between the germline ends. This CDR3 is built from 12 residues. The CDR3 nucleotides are TGTGCCACCGATCAGGGCAATCAGCCCCAGCATTTT. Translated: CATDQGNQPQHF.

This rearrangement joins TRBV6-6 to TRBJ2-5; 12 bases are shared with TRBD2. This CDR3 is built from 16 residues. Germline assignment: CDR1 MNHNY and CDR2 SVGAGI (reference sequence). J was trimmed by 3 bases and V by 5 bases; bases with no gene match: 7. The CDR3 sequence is CASSQPSGGVEETQYF. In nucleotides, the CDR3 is TGTGCCAGCAGTCAACCTAGCGGGGGGGTAGAAGAGACCCAGTACTTC.

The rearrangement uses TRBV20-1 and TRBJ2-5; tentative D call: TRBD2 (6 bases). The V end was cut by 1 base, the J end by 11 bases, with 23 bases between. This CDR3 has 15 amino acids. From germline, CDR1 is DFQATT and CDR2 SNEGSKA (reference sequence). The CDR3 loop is CSARGQDISSGEQYF. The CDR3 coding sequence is TGCAGTGCTAGAGGTCAGGACATTAGCTCGGGAGAGCAGTACTTC.

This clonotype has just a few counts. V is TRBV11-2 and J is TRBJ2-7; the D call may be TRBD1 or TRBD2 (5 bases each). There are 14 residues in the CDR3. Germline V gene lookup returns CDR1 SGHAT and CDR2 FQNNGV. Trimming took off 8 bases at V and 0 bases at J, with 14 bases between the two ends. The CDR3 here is CASYDTGLSYEQYF. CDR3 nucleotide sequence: TGTGCCAGCTACGATACAGGACTCTCCTACGAGCAGTACTTC.

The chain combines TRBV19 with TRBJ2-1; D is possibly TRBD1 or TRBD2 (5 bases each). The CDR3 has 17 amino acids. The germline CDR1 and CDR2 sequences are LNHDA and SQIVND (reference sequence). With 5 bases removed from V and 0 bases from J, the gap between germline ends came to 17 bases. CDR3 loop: CASSPPQARGSYNEQFF. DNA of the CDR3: TGTGCCAGTAGTCCACCACAGGCGAGGGGCTCCTACAATGAGCAGTTCTTC.